The clone carrying this T cell receptor beta chain has ten or more counts. Its target is unknown. Germline CDR1 is MDHEN and CDR2 is SYDVKM. The CDR3 runs 12 residues. With 5 bases removed from V and 5 bases from J, the gap between germline ends came to 10 bases. Described time point: blood 4 weeks post-SBRT, at nephrectomy. As to treatment: 15 Gy SBRT to primary tumor, nephrectomy 4 weeks later. Nephrectomy followed 15 Gy stereotactic body radiation by 4 weeks. Blood was sampled at baseline, 2 weeks and 4 weeks after SBRT. This renal cell carcinoma was of the clear cell type. This sample is drawn from a study of radiation and T cells in renal cell carcinoma. The method was immunoSEQ multiplex PCR; TCRdb's version includes in-frame clones alone and lacks a portion of them. Here the sample spans over 120,000 clones, about 86% being singletons. Study conclusions and caveats: In blood, top tumor clones expanded by 2 weeks, shrinking by 4.

This sequence joins TRBV28 and TRBJ2-7; D gene unclear. This receptor was taken from a woman aged 45-65 years with renal cell carcinoma. The input for sequencing was blood, taken from a patient whose treatment included radiotherapy and nephrectomy. CDR3 sequence (DNA): TGTGCCAGCAGTCCCCACCGGAACGAGCAGTACTTC. This codes for CASSPHRNEQYF.